This T cell receptor (beta chain) was obtained from a study of control samples from healthy donors and cancer patients. The CDR3 extends over 18 amino acids. Germline V gene lookup returns CDR1 SGHVS and CDR2 FNYEAQ. Trimming at V came to 5 bases and at J to 3 bases, leaving 17 bases not matched to a gene. TCRdb's copy holds only in-frame clones and misses some; the assay was immunoSEQ multiplex PCR. The sample consists of some 130,000 clones, 80% to 95% of them appearing once. The rearrangement uses TRBV7-6 and TRBJ2-7; 9 nucleotides align to TRBD2. This sequence originates from a man younger than 30 in good health. The source material was blood. The CDR3 spells CASSATPRAGGGVYEQYF. In DNA, the CDR3 is TGTGCCAGCAGCGCTACCCCGAGGGCTGGCGGGGGGGTCTACGAGCAGTACTTC.